These 31 T cell receptor beta chains came from one sample sequenced in a study of CD8+CD57+ T cells in acquired aplastic anemia. Genomic DNA, serving as template, underwent TCR beta VDJ and CDR3 profiling. TCRdb redid the calling of the reads with MiXCR, one entry per CDR3 protein. This sample has about 220,000 distinct CDR3 sequences, with 34% found just once. The sequenced sample was sorted CD4+, CD8+, or CD8+CD57+ T cells (not recorded which) from PBMCs. The receptors here all came from a human donor in good health, serving as a control.

As to this clonotype: This may be a read error, as it is one base from a much larger clone. The genes are TRBV4-1 and TRBJ1-2; D is unresolved. The CDR3 runs 14 residues. Germline CDR1 and CDR2: MGHRA and YSYEKL. The CDR3 region is CSSSQRGGLYGYTF. The CDR3 DNA reads TGCTCCAGCAGCCAACGAGGAGGACTCTATGGCTACACCTTC.

The V call is TRBV10-3, the J call TRBJ1-6; 9 nucleotides line up with TRBD1. From germline, CDR1 is ENHRY and CDR2 SYGVKD. V trimming: 6 bases; J trimming: 9 bases; junction bases outside the gene matches: 18. The length of the CDR3 is 18 residues. The CDR3 spells CAIRGRGDRDRPSSPLHF. The CDR3 nucleotides are TGTGCCATCAGGGGGAGGGGGGACAGGGATCGCCCGAGTTCACCCCTCCACTTT.

Of note for this clonotype: A read error is possible here, since a much larger clone lies one base away. J is TRBJ2-1 and V is TRBV20-1; TRBD1 is a possible D gene (5 bases). The CDR3 is 13 amino acids. Germline assignment: CDR1 DFQATT and CDR2 SNEGSKA (reference sequence). As DNA, the CDR3 is TGCAGTTCCGGACGGACACCTTTCAATGAGCGGTTCTTC. It specifies CSSGRTPFNERFF.

This clonotype appeared many times. This chain uses TRBV19 with TRBJ2-4, with D possibly being TRBD1 (6 bases). The CDR3 loop spans 14 amino acids. Germline V gives CDR1 LNHDA, CDR2 SQIVND (reference sequence). The V end was cut by 4 bases, the J end by 9 bases, with 16 bases between. The CDR3 DNA sequence: TGTGCCAGTAGTACCCTTACAGGGCGAATCATTCAGTACTTC. Its translation is CASSTLTGRIIQYF.

This clonotype was seen ten or more times. The gene calls are TRBV5-1 and TRBJ2-7, with 8 bases fitting TRBD1. Trimming took 4 bases from V and 5 from J; bases not matched to a gene: 5. Germline V CDR1 and CDR2: SGHRS, YFSETQ. The CDR3 has 13 residues. The CDR3 loop is CASSLDRDNEQYF. In DNA form, the CDR3 reads TGCGCCAGCAGCCTGGACAGGGACAACGAGCAGTACTTC.

This clonotype was seen only a few times. A junction end diverges from the germline sequence, so it may reflect a read error. The CDR3: CANSWPVNTGELFF. The CDR3 nucleotides read TGTGCCAACAGCTGGCCAGTGAACACCGGGGAGCTGTTTTTT. The rearrangement joins TRBV7-9 to TRBJ2-2; D not resolved. The CDR3 runs to 14 residues. Germline values: CDR1 SEHNR, CDR2 FQNEAQ (reference sequence).

This clonotype was seen at least ten times. The V call is TRBV14, the J call TRBJ2-5; D might be TRBD1 or TRBD2, each matching 5 bases. The CDR3 contains 13 residues. V was clipped by 2 bases and J by 9 bases, with 13 bases between them. Germline V lookup: CDR1 SGHDN, CDR2 FVKESK. This chain's CDR3 is CASSQKRMGAQYF. CDR3 bases: TGTGCCAGCAGCCAAAAACGGATGGGGGCCCAGTACTTC.

To note about this clonotype: This may stem from a read error, because a much larger clone lies one nucleotide away. V and J are TRBV5-1 and TRBJ1-6, with 7 nucleotides matching TRBD1. CDR1 and CDR2 (germline): SGHRS, YFSETQ. CDR3 length equals 16 residues. This chain's CDR3 is CASSWDSRSYNSLLHF. The CDR3, as DNA: TGCGCCAGCAGTTGGGACAGTCGGTCCTATAATTCACTCCTCCACTTT.

V usage is TRBV7-2 and J usage is TRBJ1-2; the match to TRBD1 covers 7 bases. In germline, CDR1 is SGHTA, CDR2 FQGNSA. The junction had 12 bases not matched to a gene; V was cut back by 3 bases and J by 8 bases. This CDR3 has 15 amino acids. CDR3 loop: CASSFALGTAGGYTF. DNA of the CDR3: TGTGCCAGCAGCTTCGCCCTGGGGACAGCTGGAGGCTACACCTTC. The entire variable domain, with the rest obtained from reference TRBV7-2 and TRBJ1-2, is as follows: GAGVSQSPSNKVTEKGKDVELRCDPISGHTALYWYRQSLGQGLEFLIYFQGNSAPDKSGLPSDRFSAERTGGSVSTLTIQRTQQEDSAVYLCASSFALGTAGGYTFGSGTRLTVV.

The V call is TRBV28, the J call TRBJ1-1; 9 positions match TRBD1. The germline V gene has CDR1 MDHEN and CDR2 SYDVKM. This CDR3 is 18 amino acids long. V dropped 3 bases and J dropped 0; count of bases not matched to a gene: 11. The CDR3 DNA follows: TGTGCCAGCAGTTTTCACCGGGACAGGGTGGCCTTGAACACTGAAGCTTTCTTT. Translation: CASSFHRDRVALNTEAFF.

This clonotype was detected a few times. The chain has TRBV5-1 and TRBJ2-2, with D perhaps matching TRBD1 (6 bases). This CDR3 is built from 15 residues. V lost 0 bases and J 2 bases, leaving 8 bases between the germline ends. CDR1 is SGHRS and CDR2 is YFSETQ in the germline V gene. CDR3 residues: CASSLATGNTGELFF. The CDR3 nucleotides are TGCGCCAGCAGCTTGGCGACAGGAAACACCGGGGAGCTGTTTTTT.

The chain couples TRBV6-1 to TRBJ1-6, with D tentatively TRBD1 (6 bases). The germline V and J ends were trimmed by 6 bases and 10 bases, with 16 bases remaining between them. CDR3 length equals 14 residues. Per germline, CDR1 MNHNS and CDR2 SASEGT. CDR3 sequence reads: CASSSLGGESPLHF. The CDR3 DNA follows: TGTGCCAGCAGCTCCCTCGGGGGCGAATCACCCCTCCACTTT.

This clonotype was detected a few times. The chain recombines TRBV10-3 with TRBJ2-3; D perhaps matches TRBD2 (5 bases). Germline CDR1 ENHRY, CDR2 SYGVKD. Trimming shortened V by 8 bases and J by 3 bases, and 15 bases separated the two germline ends. CDR3 size: 14 residues. The CDR3 DNA sequence: TGTGCCATCCGACGAGGGAGAGATACAGATACGCAGTATTTT. This encodes CAIRRGRDTDTQYF.

The chain joins TRBV6-5 to TRBJ1-5; D call uncertain. Trimming took 6 bases from V and 7 from J, leaving 10 bases between them. This CDR3 has 12 amino acids. Germline assignment: CDR1 MNHEY and CDR2 SVGAGI. CDR3 protein: CASRDSRQPQHF. CDR3 nucleotide sequence: TGTGCCAGCAGGGACTCTAGGCAGCCCCAGCATTTT.

The chain recombines TRBV20-1 with TRBJ1-2; D remains unclear. Trimming cost V 6 bases and J 4 bases, with 9 bases left between them. This CDR3 comprises 11 residues. Germline assignment: CDR1 DFQATT and CDR2 SNEGSKA (reference sequence). The CDR3 nucleotides read TGCAGTGCCCACACCGTCTATGGCTACACCTTC. Translation: CSAHTVYGYTF.

This sequence joins TRBV29-1 and TRBJ1-1; 7 bases fit TRBD1. Trimming cost V 5 bases and J 1 base; bases outside gene matches: 7. The CDR3 spans 14 residues. Germline CDR1 reads SQVTM; CDR2 reads ANQGSEA. CDR3 DNA sequence: TGCAGCGTTCAGGGGGACAGCTGGAACACTGAAGCTTTCTTT. Amino acid sequence: CSVQGDSWNTEAFF.

As to this clonotype: A junction end diverges from the germline sequence, so it may reflect a read error. This chain links TRBV2 with TRBJ1-6; unclear D gene. CDR3 length equals 15 residues. Germline CDR1 is SNHLY and CDR2 is FYNNEI. CDR3 loop: CASSEALGRNPPLHF. CDR3 coding DNA: TGTGCCAGCAGTGAGGCGCTTGGTCGTAATCCACCCCTCCACTTT.

The V and J genes are TRBV29-1 and TRBJ1-2; D might be TRBD1 (6 bases). The CDR3 is 12 residues long. CDR1 is SQVTM, CDR2 ANQGSEA, per germline. Deletions cut 7 bases from V and 2 bases from J, with 11 bases between. In DNA, the CDR3 is TGCAGCGGGGGGGACAAGAACTATGGCTACACCTTC. Amino acids: CSGGDKNYGYTF.

At least ten counts were recorded for this clonotype. V is TRBV2 and J is TRBJ1-5; a weak D match, TRBD1 (5 bases). Germline CDR1 is SNHLY and CDR2 is FYNNEI. Trimming took off 6 bases at V and 3 bases at J, with 12 bases between the two ends. This CDR3 region has 14 residues. The CDR3 loop is CASRQRQLNQPQHF. In DNA, the CDR3 is TGTGCCAGCAGGCAACGACAGCTCAATCAGCCCCAGCATTTT. Variable domain in full (rest from reference TRBV2 and TRBJ1-5): EPEVTQTPSHQVTQMGQEVILRCVPISNHLYFYWYRQILGQKVEFLVSFYNNEISEKSEIFDDQFSVERPDGSNFTLKIRSTKLEDSAMYFCASRQRQLNQPQHFGDGTRLSIL.

The chain has TRBV25-1 and TRBJ2-1; D is ambiguous. The CDR3 has 13 amino acids. V lost 6 bases and J 4 bases, leaving 10 bases between the germline ends. In germline, CDR1 is MGHDK, CDR2 SYGVNS. The CDR3 protein is CASSPDGYNEQFF. The CDR3 coding sequence is TGTGCCAGCAGCCCTGACGGTTACAATGAGCAGTTCTTC.

This clonotype has at least ten counts. J is TRBJ2-5 and V is TRBV7-3; 10 positions agree with TRBD1. The CDR3 sequence is 16 residues long. CDR1 and CDR2 (germline): SGHTA, FQGTGA. J lost 5 bases, V lost 4 bases, and 10 bases had no gene match. The DNA of the CDR3 is TGTGCCAGCAGCTCCCAATCGACAGGGGGCTGGGAGACCCAGTACTTC. Translating gives CASSSQSTGGWETQYF. Supplemented by reference TRBV7-3 and TRBJ2-5, the full variable domain reads GAGVSQTPSNKVTEKGKYVELRCDPISGHTALYWYRQSLGQGPEFLIYFQGTGAADDSGLPNDRFFAVRPEGSVSTLKIQRTERGDSAVYLCASSSQSTGGWETQYFGPGTRLLVL.

This chain connects TRBV4-1 to TRBJ1-5; TRBD1 is a possible D gene (6 bases). The CDR3 has 17 residues. The V end lost 3 bases, the J end lost 0 bases, and 15 bases lay between the germline ends. The germline gives CDR1 MGHRA, CDR2 YSYEKL. The CDR3 reads CASSQGGAYISNQPQHF. CDR3 bases: TGCGCCAGCAGCCAGGGGGGGGCTTATATTAGCAATCAGCCCCAGCATTTT.

The gene calls are TRBV2 and TRBJ2-6, with TRBD2 identical over 9 bases. With V trimmed by 7 bases and J by 4 bases, 5 bases remained unmatched. CDR1 is SNHLY and CDR2 is FYNNEI in the germline V gene. The CDR3 is 15 amino acids. CDR3 nucleotides: TGTGCCAGCAAAGCGGGGGGTTGGGGGGCCAACGTCCTGACTTTC. Encoded protein: CASKAGGWGANVLTF. The complete variable domain, with remaining parts taken from reference TRBV2 and TRBJ2-6, reads EPEVTQTPSHQVTQMGQEVILRCVPISNHLYFYWYRQILGQKVEFLVSFYNNEISEKSEIFDDQFSVERPDGSNFTLKIRSTKLEDSAMYFCASKAGGWGANVLTFGAGSRLTVL.

This clonotype was observed many times. J is TRBJ1-2 and V is TRBV6-1; D uncertain. This CDR3 has 13 residues. Germline V gives CDR1 MNHNS, CDR2 SASEGT. Trimming removed 5 bases from V and 8 bases from J, with 15 bases in between. CDR3: CASSKGRTGGYTF. Here the CDR3 DNA reads TGTGCCAGCAGTAAAGGACGGACGGGGGGCTACACCTTC.

This clonotype was picked up a small number of times. CDR3 sequence (DNA): TGCGCCAGCAGCTTTATTCATGGGGCGGATAACTATGGCTACACCTTC. As protein: CASSFIHGADNYGYTF. The chain is built from TRBV5-1 and TRBJ1-2; a possible D gene is TRBD1 (5 bases). Trimming removed 2 bases at V and 1 base at J, with 15 bases between. CDR1 is SGHRS, CDR2 YFSETQ, per germline. CDR3 length: 16 amino acids.

The chain combines TRBV6-5 with TRBJ1-1; TRBD1 might be the D (5 bases). V lost 5 bases to trimming and J lost 1 base, with 17 bases between them. The CDR3 sequence is 16 residues long. Germline assignment: CDR1 MNHEY and CDR2 SVGAGI. The CDR3 loop is CASSHGRGWGNTEAFF. In nucleotides, the CDR3 is TGTGCCAGCAGTCACGGACGGGGGTGGGGGAACACTGAAGCTTTCTTT.

This clonotype appeared many times. The chain uses TRBV2 and TRBJ1-5; maybe TRBD1 (6 bases). Germline V gene sequence: CDR1 SNHLY, CDR2 FYNNEI. V was shortened by 5 bases and J by 7 bases, with 15 bases between the two germline ends. The CDR3 has 14 amino acids. Here the CDR3 DNA reads TGTGCCAGCAGTTTGCGGACAGAAGGACAGCCCCAGCATTTT. Amino acid sequence: CASSLRTEGQPQHF.

J is TRBJ2-7 and V is TRBV4-1; D tentatively fits TRBD1 or TRBD2 (5 bases each). V dropped 4 bases and J dropped 1 base, with 17 bases sitting between them. The CDR3 covers 16 residues. Germline CDR1 reads MGHRA; CDR2 reads YSYEKL. The CDR3 is CASSRIWGISSYEQYF. The CDR3 DNA reads as TGCGCCAGCAGCCGGATTTGGGGGATAAGTTCCTACGAGCAGTACTTC.

This clonotype showed up many times. The V gene is TRBV4-1, the J gene TRBJ1-1; tentatively, D is TRBD1 (6 bases). The CDR3 has 14 amino acids. CDR1 MGHRA and CDR2 YSYEKL come from the germline V gene. Trimming removed 7 bases from V and 4 bases from J, with 16 bases in between. The CDR3 coding sequence is TGCGCCAGCATGCCACAGGGACGGGTCACTGAAGCTTTCTTT. Translation: CASMPQGRVTEAFF.

Many counts were recorded for this clonotype. The chain uses TRBV20-1 and TRBJ2-3, with 9 bases aligning to TRBD2. The germline gives CDR1 DFQATT, CDR2 SNEGSKA (reference sequence). The CDR3 extends over 16 amino acids. The junction had 14 bases not matched to a gene; V was cut back by 3 bases and J by 7 bases. The CDR3 reads CSARKGTASGMHTQYF. The DNA for the CDR3 is TGCAGTGCTAGGAAAGGGACGGCTAGCGGGATGCATACGCAGTATTTT.

This clonotype occurred once. This chain links TRBV15 with TRBJ2-5; D perhaps matches TRBD1 (5 bases). The germline gives CDR1 LNHNV, CDR2 YYDKDF (reference sequence). V was pared by 1 base and J by 7 bases, with 10 bases between. This CDR3 contains 13 residues. CDR3 nucleotides: TGTGCCACCAGCAGAGGTCAAACAGGGACCCAGTACTTC. This sequence encodes CATSRGQTGTQYF. The full variable domain, in which reference TRBV15 and TRBJ2-5 provide the parts outside the CDR3, is DAMVIQNPRYQVTQFGKPVTLSCSQTLNHNVMYWYQQKSSQAPKLLFHYYDKDFNNEADTPDNFQSRRPNTSFCFLDIRSPGLGDTAMYLCATSRGQTGTQYFGPGTRLLVL.